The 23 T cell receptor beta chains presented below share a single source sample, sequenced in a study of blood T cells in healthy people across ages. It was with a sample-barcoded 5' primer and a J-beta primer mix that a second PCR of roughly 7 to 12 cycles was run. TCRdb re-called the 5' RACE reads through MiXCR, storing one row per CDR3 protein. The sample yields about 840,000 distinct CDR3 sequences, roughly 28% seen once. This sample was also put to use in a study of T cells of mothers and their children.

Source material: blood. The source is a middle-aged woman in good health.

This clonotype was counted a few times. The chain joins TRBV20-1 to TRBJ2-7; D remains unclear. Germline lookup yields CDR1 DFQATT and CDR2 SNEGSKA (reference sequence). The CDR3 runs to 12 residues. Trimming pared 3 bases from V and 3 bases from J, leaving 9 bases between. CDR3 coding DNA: TGCAGTGCTAGGTCGGCGGACTACGAGCAGTACTTC. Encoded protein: CSARSADYEQYF.

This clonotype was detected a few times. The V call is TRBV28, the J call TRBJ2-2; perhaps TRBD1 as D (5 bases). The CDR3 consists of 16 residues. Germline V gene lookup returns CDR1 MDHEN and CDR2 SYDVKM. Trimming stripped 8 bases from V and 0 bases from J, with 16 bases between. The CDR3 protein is CASRDPARANTGELFF. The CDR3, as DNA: TGTGCCAGCCGAGACCCGGCCAGGGCGAACACCGGGGAGCTGTTTTTT. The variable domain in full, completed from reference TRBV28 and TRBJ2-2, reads DVKVTQSSRYLVKRTGEKVFLECVQDMDHENMFWYRQDPGLGLRLIYFSYDVKMKEKGDIPEGYSVSREKKERFSLILESASTNQTSMYLCASRDPARANTGELFFGEGSRLTVL.

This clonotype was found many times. CDR3 sequence reads: CASSLGTGPQDLYF. The CDR3 region has the DNA TGTGCCAGCAGTTTGGGGACAGGACCCCAAGATCTGTACTTC. V is TRBV28 and J is TRBJ2-5; 8 bases fit TRBD1. V shed 3 bases, J shed 13 bases, and the junction held 13 bases outside the gene matches. CDR3 size: 14 residues. In germline, CDR1 is MDHEN, CDR2 SYDVKM.

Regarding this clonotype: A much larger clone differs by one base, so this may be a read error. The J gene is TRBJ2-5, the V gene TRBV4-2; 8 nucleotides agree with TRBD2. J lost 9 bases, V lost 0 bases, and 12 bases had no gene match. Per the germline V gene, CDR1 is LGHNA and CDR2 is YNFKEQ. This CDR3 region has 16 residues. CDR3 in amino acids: CASSQEGAGGAEAQYF. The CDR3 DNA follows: TGTGCCAGCAGCCAAGAGGGGGCGGGGGGAGCGGAGGCCCAGTACTTC.

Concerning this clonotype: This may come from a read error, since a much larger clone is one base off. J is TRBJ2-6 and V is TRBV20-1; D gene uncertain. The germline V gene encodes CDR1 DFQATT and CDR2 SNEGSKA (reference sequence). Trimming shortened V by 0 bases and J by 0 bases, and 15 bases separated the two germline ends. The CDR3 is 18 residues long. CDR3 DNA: TGCAGTGCTAGAGATTGGGTCGGCGGTTACTCTGGGGCCAACGTCCTGACTTTC. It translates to CSARDWVGGYSGANVLTF.

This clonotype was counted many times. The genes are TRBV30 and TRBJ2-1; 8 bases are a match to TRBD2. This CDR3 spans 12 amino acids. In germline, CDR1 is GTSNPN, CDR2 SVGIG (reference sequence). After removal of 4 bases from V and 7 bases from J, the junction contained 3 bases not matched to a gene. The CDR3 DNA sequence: TGTGCCTGGATTGCTAGCGGGAATGAGCAGTTCTTC. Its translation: CAWIASGNEQFF. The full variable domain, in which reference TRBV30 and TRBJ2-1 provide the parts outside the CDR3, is SQTIHQWPATLVQPVGSPLSLECTVEGTSNPNLYWYRQAAGRGLQLLFYSVGIGQISSEVPQNLSASRPQDRQFILSSKKLLLSDSGFYLCAWIASGNEQFFGPGTRLTVL.

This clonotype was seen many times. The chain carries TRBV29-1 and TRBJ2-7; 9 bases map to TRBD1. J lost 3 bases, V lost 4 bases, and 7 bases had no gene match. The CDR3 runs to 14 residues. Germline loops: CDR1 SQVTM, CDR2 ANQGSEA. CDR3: CSVVVRDRVYEQYF. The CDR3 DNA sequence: TGCAGCGTTGTGGTCAGGGACAGGGTCTACGAGCAGTACTTC.

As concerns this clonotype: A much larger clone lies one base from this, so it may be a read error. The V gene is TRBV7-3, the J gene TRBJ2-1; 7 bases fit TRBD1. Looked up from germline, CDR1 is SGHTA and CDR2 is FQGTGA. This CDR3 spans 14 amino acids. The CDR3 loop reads CVSSLTGTDNEQFF. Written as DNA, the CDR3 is TGTGTCAGCAGCTTAACTGGGACAGACAATGAGCAGTTCTTC.

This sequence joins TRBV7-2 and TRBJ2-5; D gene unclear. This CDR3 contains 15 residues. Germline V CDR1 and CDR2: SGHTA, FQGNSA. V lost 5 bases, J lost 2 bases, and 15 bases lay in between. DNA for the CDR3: TGTGCCAGCAGCCTATACAGCCTTGTGCAAGAGACCCAGTACTTC. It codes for CASSLYSLVQETQYF.

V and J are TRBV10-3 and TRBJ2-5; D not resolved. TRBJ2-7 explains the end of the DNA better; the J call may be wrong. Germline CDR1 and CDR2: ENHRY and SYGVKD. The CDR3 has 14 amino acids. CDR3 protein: CAISDRTDAGEQYF. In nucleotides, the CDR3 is TGTGCCATCAGTGACAGGACGGACGCTGGCGAGCAGTACTTC.

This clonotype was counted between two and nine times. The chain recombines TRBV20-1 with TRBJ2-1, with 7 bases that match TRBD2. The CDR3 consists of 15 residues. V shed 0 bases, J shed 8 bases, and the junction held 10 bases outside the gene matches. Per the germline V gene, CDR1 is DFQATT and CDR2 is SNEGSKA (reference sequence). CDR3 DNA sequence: TGCAGTGCTAGAGATATTGGCGGGGGATCGTATGAGCAGTTCTTC. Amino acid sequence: CSARDIGGGSYEQFF.

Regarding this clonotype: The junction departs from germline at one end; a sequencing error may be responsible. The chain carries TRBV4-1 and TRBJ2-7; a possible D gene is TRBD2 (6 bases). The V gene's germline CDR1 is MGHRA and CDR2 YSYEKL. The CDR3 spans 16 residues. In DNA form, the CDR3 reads TGCGCCGGCAGCCAAGCGGGTACGGGAAGCTCCTACGAGCAGTACTTC. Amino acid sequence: CAGSQAGTGSSYEQYF.

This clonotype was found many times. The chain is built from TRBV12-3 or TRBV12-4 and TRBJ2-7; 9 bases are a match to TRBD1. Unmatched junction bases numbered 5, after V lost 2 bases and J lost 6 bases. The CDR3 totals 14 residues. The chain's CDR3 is CASSLMGQGSEQYF. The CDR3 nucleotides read TGTGCCAGCAGTTTAATGGGACAGGGCTCCGAGCAGTACTTC.

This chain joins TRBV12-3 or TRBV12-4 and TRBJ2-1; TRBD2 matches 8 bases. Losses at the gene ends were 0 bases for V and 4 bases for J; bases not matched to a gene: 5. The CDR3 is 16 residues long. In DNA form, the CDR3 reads TGTGCCAGCAGTTTAGCGGGACTAGTTCTATACAATGAGCAGTTCTTC. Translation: CASSLAGLVLYNEQFF.

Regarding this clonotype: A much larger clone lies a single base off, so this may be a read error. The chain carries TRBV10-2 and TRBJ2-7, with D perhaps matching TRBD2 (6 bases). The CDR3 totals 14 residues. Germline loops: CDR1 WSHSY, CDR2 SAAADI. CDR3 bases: TGCGCCAGCAGTGAGCCGGGACTGACCTACGGGCAGTACTTC. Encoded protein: CASSEPGLTYGQYF.

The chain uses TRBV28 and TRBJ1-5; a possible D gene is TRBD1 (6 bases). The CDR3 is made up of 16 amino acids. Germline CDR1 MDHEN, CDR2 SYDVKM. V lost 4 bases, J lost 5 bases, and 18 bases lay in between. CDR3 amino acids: CASSWNTGRSDQPQHF. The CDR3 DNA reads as TGTGCCAGCAGTTGGAATACAGGGCGCAGCGATCAGCCCCAGCATTTT. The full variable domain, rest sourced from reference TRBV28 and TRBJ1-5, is DVKVTQSSRYLVKRTGEKVFLECVQDMDHENMFWYRQDPGLGLRLIYFSYDVKMKEKGDIPEGYSVSREKKERFSLILESASTNQTSMYLCASSWNTGRSDQPQHFGDGTRLSIL.

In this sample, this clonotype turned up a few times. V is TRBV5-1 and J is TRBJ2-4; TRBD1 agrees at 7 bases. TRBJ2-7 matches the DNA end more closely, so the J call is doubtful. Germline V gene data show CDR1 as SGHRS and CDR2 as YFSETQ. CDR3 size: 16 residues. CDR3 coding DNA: TGCGCCAGCAGCCAGGAATACAGGGGTAAGAGCTACGAGCAGTACTTC. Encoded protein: CASSQEYRGKSYEQYF.

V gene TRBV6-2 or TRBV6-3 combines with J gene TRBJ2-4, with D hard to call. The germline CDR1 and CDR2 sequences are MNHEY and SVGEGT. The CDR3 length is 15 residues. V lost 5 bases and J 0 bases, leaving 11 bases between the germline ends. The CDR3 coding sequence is TGTGCCAGCAGTATGCACGATCTAGCCAAAAACATTCAGTACTTC. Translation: CASSMHDLAKNIQYF.

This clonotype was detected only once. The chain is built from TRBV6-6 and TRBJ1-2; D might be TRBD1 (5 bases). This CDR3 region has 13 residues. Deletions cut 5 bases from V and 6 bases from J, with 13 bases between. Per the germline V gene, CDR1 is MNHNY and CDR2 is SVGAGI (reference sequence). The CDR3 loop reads CASSITEGNGYTF. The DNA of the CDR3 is TGTGCCAGCAGTATAACGGAGGGGAATGGCTACACCTTC.

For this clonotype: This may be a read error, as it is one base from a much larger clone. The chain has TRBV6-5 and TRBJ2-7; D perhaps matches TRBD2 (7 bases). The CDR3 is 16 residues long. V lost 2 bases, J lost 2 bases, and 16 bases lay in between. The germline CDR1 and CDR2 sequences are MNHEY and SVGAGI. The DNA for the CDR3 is TGTGCCAGCAGTTACGGACGCGGGGGCCGCCCCTACGAGCAGTACTTC. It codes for CASSYGRGGRPYEQYF.

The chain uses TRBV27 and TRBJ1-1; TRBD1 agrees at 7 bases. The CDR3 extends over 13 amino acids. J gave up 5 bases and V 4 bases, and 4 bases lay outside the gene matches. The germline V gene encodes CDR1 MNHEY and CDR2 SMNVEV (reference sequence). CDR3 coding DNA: TGTGCCAGCAGTTACAGGGGCGAGACTGAAGCTTTCTTT. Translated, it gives CASSYRGETEAFF.

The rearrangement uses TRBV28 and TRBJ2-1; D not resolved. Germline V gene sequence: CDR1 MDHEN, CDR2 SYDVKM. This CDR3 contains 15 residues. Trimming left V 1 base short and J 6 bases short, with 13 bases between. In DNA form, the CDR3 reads TGTGCCAGCAGTTTATCCCGTGTAGGCGGCAATGAGCAGTTCTTC. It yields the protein CASSLSRVGGNEQFF.

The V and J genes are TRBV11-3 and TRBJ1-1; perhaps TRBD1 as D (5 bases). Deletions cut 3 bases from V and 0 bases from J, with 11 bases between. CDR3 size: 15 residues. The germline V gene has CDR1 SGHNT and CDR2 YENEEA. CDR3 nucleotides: TGTGCCAGCAGCTTCGGGGGGACCATGAACACTGAAGCTTTCTTT. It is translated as CASSFGGTMNTEAFF.